This T cell receptor (beta chain) was sequenced in a study of OX40 agonist ivuxolimab in advanced cancers. Assay: immunoSEQ multiplex PCR; the TCRdb copy retains only in-frame clones and omits some. The repertoire includes 75,000 to 95,000 clones, approximately 90% of them detected once, and roughly 0.5% sits in the top ten. V shed 9 bases, J shed 4 bases, and the junction held 19 bases outside the gene matches. The germline gives CDR1 SGHNT, CDR2 YYREEE (reference sequence). The CDR3 spans 18 residues. The clonotype comes from an adult with an advanced solid tumor such as melanoma, head and neck, liver or kidney cancer. The sequencing used CD4+ or CD8+ T cells sorted from blood, collected in a trial of the OX40 agonist ivuxolimab. The chain employs TRBV5-4 and TRBJ2-5, with 12 bases aligning to TRBD2. CDR3 protein: CATRGPSGGVSAAETQYF. The CDR3 DNA is TGTGCCACCAGGGGGCCTAGCGGGGGGGTATCCGCCGCAGAGACCCAGTACTTC. Variable domain in full (rest from reference TRBV5-4 and TRBJ2-5): ETGVTQSPTHLIKTRGQQVTLRCSSQSGHNTVSWYQQALGQGPQFIFQYYREEENGRGNFPPRFSGLQFPNYSSELNVNALELDDSALYLCATRGPSGGVSAAETQYFGPGTRLLVL.